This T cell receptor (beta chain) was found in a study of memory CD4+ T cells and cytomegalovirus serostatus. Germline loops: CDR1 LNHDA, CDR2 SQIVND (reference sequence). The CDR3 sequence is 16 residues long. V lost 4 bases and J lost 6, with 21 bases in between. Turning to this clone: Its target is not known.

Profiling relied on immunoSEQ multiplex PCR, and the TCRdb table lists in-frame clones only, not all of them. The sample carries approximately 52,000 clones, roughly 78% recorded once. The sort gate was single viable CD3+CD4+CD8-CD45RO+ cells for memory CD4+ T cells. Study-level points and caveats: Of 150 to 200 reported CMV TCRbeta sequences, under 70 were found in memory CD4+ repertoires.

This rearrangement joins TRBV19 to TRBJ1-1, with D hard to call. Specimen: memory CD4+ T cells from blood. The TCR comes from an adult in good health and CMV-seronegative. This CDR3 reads CASSRTRRSVGAEAFF. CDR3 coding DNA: TGTGCCAGTAGTAGAACCCGTAGGTCGGTTGGCGCTGAAGCTTTCTTT.